This TCR beta chain originates from a study of T cells expressing NK-cell markers. As for this clonotype: Its target is not known.

Each CDR3 protein gets one entry in TCRdb, which reprocessed the 5' RACE reads and gives no DNA. The sample shows 120,000 to 150,000 distinct CDR3 sequences, and 12% sits with its ten largest clones. The CDR3 runs 13 residues. CDR1 SGHKS and CDR2 YYEKEE come from the germline V gene (reference sequence). Study conclusions and caveats: In several donors, these clonotypes also led the CD3+CD56-NKG2C+ fraction.

V is TRBV5-5 and J is TRBJ2-4. The receptor was derived from a man aged 18-30 years in good health. Sequencing input: blood T cells: a sorted CD56 or NKG2C T cell subset, CD4+ or CD8+ T cells, or bulk PBMC T cells (not recorded which). Here the CDR3 reads CASTTLEENIQYF.